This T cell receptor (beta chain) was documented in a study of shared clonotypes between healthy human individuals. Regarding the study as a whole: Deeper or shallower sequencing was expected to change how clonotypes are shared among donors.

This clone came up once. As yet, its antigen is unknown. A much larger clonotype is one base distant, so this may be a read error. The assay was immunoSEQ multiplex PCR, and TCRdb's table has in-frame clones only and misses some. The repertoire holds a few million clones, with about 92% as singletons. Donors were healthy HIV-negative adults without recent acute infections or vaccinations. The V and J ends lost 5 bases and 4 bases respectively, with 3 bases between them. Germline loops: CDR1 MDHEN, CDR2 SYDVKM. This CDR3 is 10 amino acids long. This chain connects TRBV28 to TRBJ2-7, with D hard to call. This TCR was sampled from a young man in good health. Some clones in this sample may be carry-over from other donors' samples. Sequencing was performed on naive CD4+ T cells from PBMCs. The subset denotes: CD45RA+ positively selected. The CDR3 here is CASSEYEQYF. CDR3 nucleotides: TGTGCCAGCAGTGAGTACGAGCAGTACTTC.